Listed here are 3 T cell receptor beta chains from one sample, sequenced in a study of T cells in women clearing cervical HPV infection. Method: immunoSEQ multiplex PCR; TCRdb's copy keeps in-frame clones and lacks some. The sample's table shows more than 25,000 clones. Sequenced input: blood buffy coat. Receptors originate from a woman aged 18-70 years with a cervical HPV16 infection that either progressed to CIN3+ or cleared (not recorded which).

The CDR3 here is CANMTDTQYF. CDR3 DNA, as far as it was read: TGTGCCAATATGACAGATACG. The chain carries TRBV14 and TRBJ2-3, with D hard to call. Sequencing ends 3 residues short of the CDR3 end; the germline J gene provides the rest. Trimming removed 10 bases from V and 3 bases from J, with 5 bases in between. Germline CDR1 is SGHDN and CDR2 is FVKESK. The CDR3 consists of 10 residues.

The covered CDR3 bases are TGTGCCAGCAGCTGGCCCCGGGACTTACACTATGGC. Translation: CASSWPRDLHYG. The entire CDR3 sequence reads CASSWPRDLHYGYTF. V and J are TRBV7-2 and TRBJ1-2, with a tentative D call TRBD1 (5 bases). The sequence runs out 3 residues before the end of the CDR3; the remainder is reconstructed from the germline J gene. The V gene lost 4 bases and the J gene lost 3 bases, with 15 bases spanning the gap. The germline CDR1 and CDR2 sequences are SGHTA and FQGNSA. The CDR3 totals 15 residues.

Notes on this clone: Sequencing ends 3 residues short of the CDR3 end; the germline J gene provides the rest. The chain recombines TRBV28 with TRBJ2-3; 11 bases map to TRBD2. CDR1 MDHEN and CDR2 SYDVKM come from the germline V gene. CDR3 length: 17 amino acids. The V segment lost 5 bases and the J segment 8 bases; nucleotides outside the gene matches: 15. The DNA read from the CDR3 is TGTGCCAGCAGTCCCGTGCTGGAACTAGCGGGAGTGGCTACG. As protein: CASSPVLELAGVAT. In full, the CDR3 reads CASSPVLELAGVATQYF.